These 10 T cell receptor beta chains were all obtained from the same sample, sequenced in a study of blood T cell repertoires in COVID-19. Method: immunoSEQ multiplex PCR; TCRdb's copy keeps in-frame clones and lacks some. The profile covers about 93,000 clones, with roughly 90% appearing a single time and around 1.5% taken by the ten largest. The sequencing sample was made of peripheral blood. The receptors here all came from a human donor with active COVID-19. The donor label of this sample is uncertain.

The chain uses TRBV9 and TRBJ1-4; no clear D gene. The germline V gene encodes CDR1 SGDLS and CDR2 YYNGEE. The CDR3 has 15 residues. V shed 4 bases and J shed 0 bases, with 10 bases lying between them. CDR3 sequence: CASSPSGTTNEKLFF. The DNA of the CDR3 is TGTGCCAGCAGCCCGTCGGGAACAACTAATGAAAAACTGTTTTTT.

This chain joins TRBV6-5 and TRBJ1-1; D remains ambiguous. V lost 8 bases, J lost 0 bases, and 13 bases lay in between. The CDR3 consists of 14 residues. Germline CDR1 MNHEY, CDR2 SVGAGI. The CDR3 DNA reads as TGTGCCAGCCCCATCGGCGGCCTGAACACTGAAGCTTTCTTT. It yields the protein CASPIGGLNTEAFF.

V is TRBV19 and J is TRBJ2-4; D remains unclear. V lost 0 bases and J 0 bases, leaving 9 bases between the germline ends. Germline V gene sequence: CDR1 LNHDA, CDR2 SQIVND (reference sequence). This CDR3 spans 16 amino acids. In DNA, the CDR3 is TGTGCCAGTAGTATAGAGGGCAGTCTAGCCAAAAACATTCAGTACTTC. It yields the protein CASSIEGSLAKNIQYF.

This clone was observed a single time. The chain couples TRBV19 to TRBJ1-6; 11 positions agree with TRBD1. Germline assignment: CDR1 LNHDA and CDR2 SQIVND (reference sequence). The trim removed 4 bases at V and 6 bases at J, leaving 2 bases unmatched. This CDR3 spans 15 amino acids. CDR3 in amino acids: CASSTGTGGNSPLHF. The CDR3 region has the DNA TGTGCCAGTAGTACTGGGACAGGGGGTAATTCACCCCTCCACTTT.

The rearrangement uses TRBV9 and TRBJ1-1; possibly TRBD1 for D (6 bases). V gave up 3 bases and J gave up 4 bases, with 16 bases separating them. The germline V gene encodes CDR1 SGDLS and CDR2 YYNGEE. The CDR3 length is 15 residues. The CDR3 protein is CASSALGGASTEAFF. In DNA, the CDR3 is TGTGCCAGCAGCGCCCTCGGGGGGGCCAGCACTGAAGCTTTCTTT.

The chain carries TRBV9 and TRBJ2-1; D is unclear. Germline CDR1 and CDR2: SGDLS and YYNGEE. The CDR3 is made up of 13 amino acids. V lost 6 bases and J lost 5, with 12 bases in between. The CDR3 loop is CASTAGGNNEQFF. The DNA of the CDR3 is TGTGCCAGCACCGCCGGCGGCAACAATGAGCAGTTCTTC.

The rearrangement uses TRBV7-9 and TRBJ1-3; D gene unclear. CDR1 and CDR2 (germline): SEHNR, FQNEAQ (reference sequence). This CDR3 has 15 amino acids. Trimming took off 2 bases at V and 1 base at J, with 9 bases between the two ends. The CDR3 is CASSLYSLSGNTIYF. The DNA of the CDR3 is TGTGCCAGCAGCTTATACAGCTTGTCTGGAAACACCATATATTTT.

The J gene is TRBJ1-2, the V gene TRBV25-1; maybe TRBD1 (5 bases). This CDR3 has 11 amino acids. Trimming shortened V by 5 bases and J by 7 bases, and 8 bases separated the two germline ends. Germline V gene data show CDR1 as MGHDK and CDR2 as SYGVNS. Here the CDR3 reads CASSIGAGYTF. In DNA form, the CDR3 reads TGTGCCAGCAGTATAGGGGCTGGCTACACCTTC.

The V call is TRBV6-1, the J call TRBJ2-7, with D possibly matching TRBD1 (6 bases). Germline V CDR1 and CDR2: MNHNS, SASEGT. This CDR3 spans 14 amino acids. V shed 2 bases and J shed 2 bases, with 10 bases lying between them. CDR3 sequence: CASSEPGAAYEQYF. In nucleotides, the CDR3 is TGTGCCAGCAGTGAACCAGGGGCAGCCTACGAGCAGTACTTC.

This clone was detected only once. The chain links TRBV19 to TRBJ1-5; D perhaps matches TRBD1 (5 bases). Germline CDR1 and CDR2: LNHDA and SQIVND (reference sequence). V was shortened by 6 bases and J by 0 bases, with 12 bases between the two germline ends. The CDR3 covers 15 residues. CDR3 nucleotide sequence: TGTGCCAGTAGAGACAGACCATATAGCAATCAGCCCCAGCATTTT. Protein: CASRDRPYSNQPQHF.